The rows below give T cell receptor beta chains drawn from one sample of a study of control samples from healthy donors and cancer patients. Some clones are missing from TCRdb's copy, which holds only in-frame ones; the method was immunoSEQ multiplex PCR. In the table there are more than 35,000 clones, 65% to 85% of which are singletons. Sequenced: PBMCs. These receptors came from a woman aged 55-70 years with lung cancer. CDR3s include the opening cysteine and the closing phenylalanine or tryptophan. D genes are given only for firm matches. A clone size is listed for some rows: how often the clone was seen (once, few, many), or a class if it is expanded.

abundance	v_gene	d_gene	j_gene	CDR3aa	CDR3nt
.	TRBV7-9	.	TRBJ2-7	CASSLAPDEQYF	TGTGCCAGCAGCTTAGCGCCTGACGAGCAGTACTTC
.	TRBV30	.	TRBJ2-1	CAWRTNPRDEQFF	TGTGCCTGGAGAACAAACCCCAGGGATGAGCAGTTCTTC
.	TRBV4-1	TRBD1	TRBJ2-7	CASSLREGETGALYEQYF	TGCGCCAGCAGCCTGAGAGAAGGGGAGACAGGGGCCCTCTACGAGCAGTACTTC
.	TRBV7-2	TRBD1	TRBJ2-5	CASSSQGDVETQYF	TGTGCCAGCAGCTCGCAGGGGGATGTGGAGACCCAGTACTTC
.	TRBV3-1/TRBV3-2	.	TRBJ1-1	CASSQRTEAFF	TGTGCCAGCAGCCAAAGGACTGAAGCTTTCTTT
.	TRBV3-1/TRBV3-2	TRBD2	TRBJ2-2	CASSRLAGERRAGELFF	TGTGCCAGCAGCCGACTAGCGGGGGAGCGAAGGGCCGGGGAGCTGTTTTTT
few	TRBV27	TRBD1	TRBJ1-2	CASRPGQGASYGYTF	TGTGCCAGCAGACCGGGACAGGGGGCGTCCTATGGCTACACCTTC
.	TRBV5-1	TRBD1	TRBJ1-1	CASSLQLPGGAPEAFF	TGCGCCAGCAGCTTACAACTCCCAGGGGGGGCCCCTGAAGCTTTCTTT
.	TRBV5-1	.	TRBJ2-5	CASSPSGPPVQETQYF	TGCGCCAGCAGCCCCTCAGGCCCACCCGTCCAAGAGACCCAGTACTTC
.	TRBV13	TRBD1	TRBJ1-1	CASSSDRERTEAFF	TGTGCCAGCAGCTCCGACAGGGAGAGGACTGAAGCTTTCTTT
few	TRBV7-9	TRBD2	TRBJ2-5	CASSDGTSGRSQYQETQYF	TGTGCCAGCAGCGACGGGACTAGCGGTCGGAGTCAGTACCAAGAGACCCAGTACTTC
.	TRBV10-1	TRBD1	TRBJ2-1	CASSRDRGGEQFF	TGCGCCAGCAGTCGAGACAGGGGCGGTGAGCAGTTCTTC
.	TRBV5-6	.	TRBJ2-7	CASSVRDLAYEQYF	TGTGCCAGCAGCGTCCGGGACCTCGCCTACGAGCAGTACTTC
.	TRBV7-3	.	TRBJ1-1	CASSLNPPGGGTEAFF	TGTGCCAGCAGCTTAAACCCTCCCGGGGGAGGGACTGAAGCTTTCTTT
few	TRBV20-1	TRBD1	TRBJ1-2	CSASPLDRGEGYTF	TGCAGTGCTAGTCCCCTGGACAGGGGGGAAGGCTACACCTTC
.	TRBV29-1	.	TRBJ1-1	CSARPIANTEAFF	TGCAGCGCCCGACCGATAGCGAACACTGAAGCTTTCTTT
.	TRBV12-3/TRBV12-4	TRBD1	TRBJ1-2	CASNEGANGGYTF	TGTGCCAGCAACGAGGGGGCCAACGGTGGCTACACCTTC
few	TRBV12-5	TRBD1	TRBJ2-1	CASGLGQFQVDEQFF	TGTGCTAGTGGCCTGGGACAGTTCCAAGTTGATGAGCAGTTCTTC
.	TRBV11-2	.	TRBJ1-4	CASSETTGKGGEKLFF	TGTGCCAGCAGCGAAACGACGGGGAAGGGAGGTGAAAAACTGTTTTTT
.	TRBV5-6	.	TRBJ1-1	CASSSLQGWDTEAFF	TGTGCCAGCAGCTCATTACAGGGTTGGGACACTGAAGCTTTCTTT
.	TRBV7-2	TRBD1	TRBJ2-7	CASSSQGATYEQYF	TGTGCCAGCAGCTCACAGGGGGCCACCTACGAGCAGTACTTC
once	TRBV6-6	TRBD1	TRBJ1-2	CASSYSPTGYDGYTF	TGTGCCAGCAGTTACTCTCCGACAGGGTACGATGGCTACACCTTC
.	TRBV9	.	TRBJ2-1	CASSAGARSYNEQFF	TGTGCCAGCAGCGCCGGGGCGAGGTCCTACAATGAGCAGTTCTTC
.	TRBV30	TRBD2	TRBJ2-3	CAWVSGTHTDTQYF	TGTGCCTGGGTTAGCGGGACTCACACAGATACGCAGTATTTT
.	TRBV6-2/TRBV6-3	TRBD2	TRBJ2-1	CASSPLGAGLYNEQFF	TGTGCCAGCAGTCCCTTAGGAGCGGGGTTATACAATGAGCAGTTCTTC
.	TRBV11-2	.	TRBJ1-1	CASSFVPMNTEAFF	TGTGCCAGCAGCTTCGTCCCGATGAACACTGAAGCTTTCTTT
.	TRBV6-5	.	TRBJ1-1	CASGNTAHTEAFF	TGTGCCAGCGGCAACACGGCCCACACTGAAGCTTTCTTT
.	TRBV4-1	.	TRBJ1-1	CASSQGRNRINTEAFF	TGCGCCAGCAGCCAAGGGCGCAACAGGATAAACACTGAAGCTTTCTTT
once	TRBV11-3	TRBD1	TRBJ2-5	CASSGTGGETQYF	TGTGCCAGCAGCGGGACAGGGGGAGAGACCCAGTACTTC
.	TRBV11-1	.	TRBJ2-3	CASSFYIAEGTDTQYF	TGTGCCAGCAGCTTCTATATAGCAGAGGGCACAGATACGCAGTATTTT
.	TRBV2	.	TRBJ2-4	CATGAMGENIQYF	TGTGCCACAGGGGCTATGGGCGAAAACATTCAGTACTTC
.	TRBV9	TRBD2	TRBJ2-5	CASSPGETSGRKETQYF	TGTGCCAGCAGCCCAGGCGAGACTAGCGGGAGGAAGGAGACCCAGTACTTC
once	TRBV5-4	.	TRBJ2-7	CASSLGRASSYEQYF	TGTGCCAGCAGCTTGGGGCGGGCCAGCTCCTACGAGCAGTACTTC
.	TRBV2	TRBD2	TRBJ2-5	CASTATSGGIETQYF	TGTGCCAGCACTGCGACTAGCGGGGGGATCGAGACCCAGTACTTC
.	TRBV6-2/TRBV6-3	TRBD1	TRBJ1-3	CASSSGQTGNTIYF	TGTGCCAGCAGTTCGGGACAGACTGGAAACACCATATATTTT
.	TRBV2	.	TRBJ1-5	CASRYRALSNQPQHF	TGTGCCAGCAGGTACAGGGCCCTGAGCAATCAGCCCCAGCATTTT
.	TRBV27	.	TRBJ2-2	CASSGNLNTGELFF	TGTGCCAGCAGTGGGAATCTCAACACCGGGGAGCTGTTTTTT
.	TRBV7-8	TRBD1	TRBJ1-1	CASSAQGAIEAFF	TGTGCCAGCTCGGCTCAGGGGGCAATTGAAGCTTTCTTT
.	TRBV24-1	TRBD1	TRBJ2-7	CATPRDRGLYEQYF	TGTGCCACTCCCCGGGACAGGGGGCTTTACGAGCAGTACTTC
.	TRBV10-3	TRBD1	TRBJ1-4	CAISEGQGVRTNEKLFF	TGTGCCATCAGTGAGGGACAGGGAGTTAGGACTAATGAAAAACTGTTTTTT
.	TRBV27	TRBD1	TRBJ1-2	CASRPRTGTHGYTF	TGTGCCAGCAGACCGCGGACAGGGACGCACGGCTACACCTTC
.	TRBV29-1	.	TRBJ1-1	CSVEDFLNTEAFF	TGCAGCGTTGAAGATTTTTTGAACACTGAAGCTTTCTTT